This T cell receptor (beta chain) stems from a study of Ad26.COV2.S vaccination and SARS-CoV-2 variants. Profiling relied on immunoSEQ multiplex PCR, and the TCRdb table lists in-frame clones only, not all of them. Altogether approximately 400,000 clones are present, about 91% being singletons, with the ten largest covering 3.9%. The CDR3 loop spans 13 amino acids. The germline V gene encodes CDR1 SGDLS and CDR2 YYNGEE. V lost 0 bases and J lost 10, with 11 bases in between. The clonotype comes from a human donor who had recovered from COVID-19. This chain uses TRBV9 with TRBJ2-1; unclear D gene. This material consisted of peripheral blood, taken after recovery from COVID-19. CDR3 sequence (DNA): TGTGCCAGCAGCGTAGGAGCCTTTCCCGAGCAGTTCTTC. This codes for CASSVGAFPEQFF.